This T cell receptor (beta chain) came from a study of glioma-infiltrating T cells. Findings and caveats of the study: Tissue-blood divergence was below expectation in non-neoplastic patients, above in gliomas. Tissue and blood shared very few CDR3 sequences.

TCR alpha and beta CDR3 regions were amplified from RNA using iRepertoire nested multiplex PCR. One-step reverse transcription and amplification started from roughly 100-400 ng of tissue mRNA or PBMC total RNA. Each CDR3 protein gets one entry after TCRdb re-called the multiplex PCR reads with MiXCR. This table has more than 85,000 distinct CDR3 sequences, 20% to 25% appearing once. This clonotype was recorded at least ten times. Its antigen is still unknown. The germline V gene has CDR1 DFQATT and CDR2 SNEGSKA (reference sequence). Trimming cost V 0 bases and J 7 bases, with 9 bases left between them. This CDR3 is 12 amino acids long.

Specimen: glioma tissue, nonneoplastic brain tissue, or PBMCs (not recorded which). The TCR was taken from a human donor with low-grade glioma or glioblastoma, undergoing nonglioma brain surgery, or in good health (not recorded which). V is TRBV20-1 and J is TRBJ1-1; D unclear. The CDR3 spells CSAREGNREAFF. In nucleotides, the CDR3 is TGCAGTGCTAGAGAAGGTAATCGTGAAGCTTTCTTT.